One sample yielded the 18 T cell receptor beta chains listed below, sequenced in a study of glioma-infiltrating T cells after dendritic cell vaccination. The time point was: after dendritic cell vaccination, including at tumor progression/relapse. Profiled with immunoSEQ multiplex PCR; TCRdb holds only in-frame clones, not every one. The sample records almost 90,000 clones, 83% being singletons. The sample in question was blood, obtained after dendritic cell vaccination. The receptors come from a human donor with glioblastoma.

The gene calls are TRBV19 and TRBJ1-1; 8 bases are a match to TRBD1. The CDR3 contains 14 residues. Looked up from germline, CDR1 is LNHDA and CDR2 is SQIVND (reference sequence). V lost 5 bases, J lost 4 bases, and 6 bases stayed unmatched. CDR3 bases: TGTGCCAGTAGTCCCGGGACAGGAGGCACTGAAGCTTTCTTT. It encodes CASSPGTGGTEAFF.

Written as DNA, the CDR3 is TGTGCCAGCAGTGAATCGTCTAGCGGGGGGGCCGGTACGCAGTATTTT. Amino acid sequence: CASSESSSGGAGTQYF. This rearrangement joins TRBV2 to TRBJ2-3; TRBD2 matches 12 bases. The germline V gene has CDR1 SNHLY and CDR2 FYNNEI. The CDR3 is made up of 16 amino acids. With V trimmed by 2 bases and J by 8 bases, 8 bases remained unmatched.

The chain links TRBV2 to TRBJ1-1, with D unresolved. The CDR3 consists of 12 residues. Trimming took 8 bases from V and 1 from J, leaving 8 bases between them. Germline lookup yields CDR1 SNHLY and CDR2 FYNNEI. CDR3 coding DNA: TGTGCCAGCGGGAGAAGGAACACTGAAGCTTTCTTT. Protein sequence: CASGRRNTEAFF.

The chain joins TRBV2 to TRBJ1-2, with a possible D match to TRBD1 (5 bases). V was shortened by 5 bases and J by 10 bases, with 17 bases between the two germline ends. Germline V gene lookup returns CDR1 SNHLY and CDR2 FYNNEI. This CDR3 spans 13 amino acids. CDR3 coding DNA: TGTGCCAGCAGTCTCTATCGTGAGGACAACTACACCTTC. This gives the protein CASSLYREDNYTF.

The chain is built from TRBV27 and TRBJ2-1, with 10 nucleotides matching TRBD1. Germline V gene lookup returns CDR1 MNHEY and CDR2 SMNVEV (reference sequence). J was trimmed by 9 bases and V by 5 bases; bases with no gene match: 7. The CDR3 has 14 residues. The CDR3 DNA sequence: TGTGCCAGCAGTGTGACGGGACAGGGGTTTGAGCAGTTCTTC. Residues: CASSVTGQGFEQFF.

The chain employs TRBV28 and TRBJ1-4; 7 nucleotides agree with TRBD1. Germline loops: CDR1 MDHEN, CDR2 SYDVKM. After removal of 10 bases from V and 8 bases from J, the junction contained 13 bases not matched to a gene. The CDR3 consists of 14 residues. The CDR3, as DNA: TGTGCCACCCTCCTCTCCCAGGGGGACGAAAAACTGTTTTTT. The encoded protein is CATLLSQGDEKLFF. Filled out from reference TRBV28 and TRBJ1-4, the complete variable domain reads DVKVTQSSRYLVKRTGEKVFLECVQDMDHENMFWYRQDPGLGLRLIYFSYDVKMKEKGDIPEGYSVSREKKERFSLILESASTNQTSMYLCATLLSQGDEKLFFGSGTQLSVL.

This chain connects TRBV2 to TRBJ2-3; 7 bases line up with TRBD1. The CDR3 runs to 15 residues. V shed 5 bases, J shed 2 bases, and the junction held 7 bases outside the gene matches. Germline V CDR1 and CDR2: SNHLY, FYNNEI. In DNA, the CDR3 is TGTGCCAGCAGTTACGACAGGGTGAACACAGATACGCAGTATTTT. This gives the protein CASSYDRVNTDTQYF. Using reference TRBV2 and TRBJ2-3 for the parts outside the CDR3, the full variable domain is EPEVTQTPSHQVTQMGQEVILRCVPISNHLYFYWYRQILGQKVEFLVSFYNNEISEKSEIFDDQFSVERPDGSNFTLKIRSTKLEDSAMYFCASSYDRVNTDTQYFGPGTRLTVL.

The rearrangement joins TRBV21-1 to TRBJ2-7; no check of the table's D call, TRBD2, against the DNA was made. TRBV21-1 is shown as a pseudogene. The CDR3 sequence is 16 residues long. The CDR3 bases are TGTGCCAGCAGCAAAGGGGGGACTAGCGGACTCTACGAGCAGTACTTC. It encodes CASSKGGTSGLYEQYF.

The rearrangement links TRBV7-2 to TRBJ1-6; weak D call: TRBD1 (6 bases). CDR3 length: 15 residues. The V and J ends lost 4 bases and 9 bases respectively, with 16 bases between them. Germline V gene lookup returns CDR1 SGHTA and CDR2 FQGNSA. For the CDR3, the DNA is TGTGCCAGCAGCTCCCAGGGACAAAGGGGTTCACCCCTCCACTTT. Translation gives CASSSQGQRGSPLHF.

The chain couples TRBV2 to TRBJ1-4; 10 bases map to TRBD1. Germline trimming cut 6 bases from V and 6 bases from J; bases unmatched to any gene: 4. The germline V gene has CDR1 SNHLY and CDR2 FYNNEI. There are 14 residues in the CDR3. The CDR3 is CASRTGGGDEKLFF. CDR3 DNA: TGTGCCAGCAGGACAGGGGGCGGAGATGAAAAACTGTTTTTT.

This clone was seen just once. The chain employs TRBV5-1 and TRBJ1-6; D is unresolved. Looked up from germline, CDR1 is SGHRS and CDR2 is YFSETQ. The V and J ends lost 0 bases and 8 bases respectively, with 12 bases between them. The CDR3 covers 15 residues. The CDR3 region is CASSLDGHQDSPLHF. CDR3 sequence (DNA): TGCGCCAGCAGCTTGGATGGCCACCAAGATTCACCCCTCCACTTT.

The CDR3 protein is CASSQGTDQETQYF. CDR3 DNA: TGTGCCAGCAGCCAGGGGACAGACCAAGAGACCCAGTACTTC. The chain joins TRBV5-4 to TRBJ2-5, with 7 positions matching TRBD1. The CDR3 contains 14 residues. Germline V lookup: CDR1 SGHNT, CDR2 YYREEE (reference sequence). V lost 4 bases to trimming and J lost 0 bases; unmatched junction nucleotides: 3.

The J gene is TRBJ2-3, the V gene TRBV7-9; possible D gene TRBD2, 6 bases. With 5 bases removed from V and 6 bases from J, the gap between germline ends came to 18 bases. The CDR3 contains 15 residues. Germline V gene sequence: CDR1 SEHNR, CDR2 FQNEAQ (reference sequence). For the CDR3, the DNA is TGTGCCAGCAGCCCGAGCGGGCAGATATCGGATACGCAGTATTTT. Its protein is CASSPSGQISDTQYF.

The chain has TRBV6-5 and TRBJ2-7; no clear D. Germline-derived CDR1 and CDR2 are MNHEY and SVGAGI. The CDR3 runs to 12 residues. Trimming removed 6 bases at V and 3 bases at J, with 9 bases between. The CDR3 sequence: CASSTLSYEQYF. The CDR3 DNA is TGTGCCAGCAGCACGCTGAGCTACGAGCAGTACTTC.

The chain joins TRBV5-1 to TRBJ2-2; D unresolved. V was clipped by 4 bases and J by 1 base, with 8 bases between them. The length of the CDR3 is 14 residues. Germline loops: CDR1 SGHRS, CDR2 YFSETQ. CDR3 sequence reads: CASSSTVNTGELFF. The DNA of the CDR3 is TGCGCCAGCAGCAGCACGGTGAACACCGGGGAGCTGTTTTTT.

This chain links TRBV29-1 with TRBJ2-7; D perhaps matches TRBD1 (6 bases). The CDR3 is made up of 13 amino acids. V shed 3 bases and J shed 0 bases, with 9 bases lying between them. Germline CDR1 SQVTM, CDR2 ANQGSEA. CDR3 coding DNA: TGCAGCGTTGACGGGGACAACTCCTACGAGCAGTACTTC. This codes for CSVDGDNSYEQYF.

CDR3: CASSESGGNTEAFF. Written as DNA, the CDR3 is TGTGCCAGCAGTGAATCGGGGGGGAACACTGAAGCTTTCTTT. The rearrangement joins TRBV25-1 to TRBJ1-1, with TRBD1 as a possible D gene (5 bases). The germline V gene has CDR1 MGHDK and CDR2 SYGVNS. The length of the CDR3 is 14 residues. Trimming took 1 base from V and 1 from J, leaving 7 bases between them.

This chain links TRBV7-2 with TRBJ1-4; a possible D gene is TRBD1 (6 bases). The CDR3 is 15 amino acids. Trimming cost V 4 bases and J 4 bases, with 13 bases left between them. In germline, CDR1 is SGHTA, CDR2 FQGNSA. CDR3 nucleotides: TGTGCCAGCAGCTCCCAGGGGTTGGGTAATGAAAAACTGTTTTTT. Protein: CASSSQGLGNEKLFF.